A single sample is the source of the 31 T cell receptor beta chains below, sequenced in a study of blood T cell repertoires in COVID-19. Data came from immunoSEQ multiplex PCR; TCRdb stores just in-frame clones and leaves some out. The profile shows approximately 210,000 clones, roughly four fifths of them singletons. The sample was peripheral blood. All receptors derive from a woman aged 45-65 years with active or convalescent COVID-19.

The genes are TRBV19 and TRBJ2-7, with a weak D call TRBD2 (6 bases). This CDR3 region has 12 residues. Per the germline V gene, CDR1 is LNHDA and CDR2 is SQIVND (reference sequence). Trimming took 7 bases from V and 6 from J, leaving 13 bases between them. The CDR3 DNA follows: TGTGCCAGTAATGCGGGGTCTGGCGAGCAGTACTTC. As protein: CASNAGSGEQYF.

The J gene is TRBJ1-2, the V gene TRBV3-1 (or the pseudogene TRBV3-2); possible D gene TRBD1, 5 bases. The germline V and J ends were trimmed by 4 bases and 5 bases, with 11 bases remaining between them. Per the germline V gene, CDR1 is LGHDT and CDR2 is YNNKEL (reference sequence). CDR3 size: 13 residues. The CDR3: CASSLGARYGYTF. The CDR3 bases are TGTGCCAGCAGCCTAGGGGCGAGATATGGCTACACCTTC.

V is TRBV24-1 and J is TRBJ2-1; D unresolved. Germline lookup yields CDR1 KGHDR and CDR2 SFDVKD. CDR3 length: 13 amino acids. The V gene lost 7 bases and the J gene lost 6 bases, with 12 bases spanning the gap. The CDR3 reads CATSTFASNEQFF. The CDR3 nucleotides are TGTGCCACCAGCACTTTCGCTAGCAATGAGCAGTTCTTC.

As for this clone: One junction end disagrees with the germline gene, perhaps due to a read error. The V call is TRBV24-1, the J call TRBJ2-1; D is perhaps TRBD1 (6 bases). CDR3 size: 12 residues. CDR1 KGHDR and CDR2 SFDVKD come from the germline V gene. The CDR3 sequence is CATSDTEDRKVF. The CDR3 DNA reads as TGTGCCACCAGTGATACCGAGGACAGAAAGGTCTTC.

A single count supports this clone. The genes are TRBV5-4 and TRBJ2-5; 9 bases are a match to TRBD2. CDR1 and CDR2 (germline): SGHNT, YYREEE (reference sequence). The CDR3 covers 16 residues. V lost 0 bases and J lost 5; bases outside the gene matches: 8. For the CDR3, the DNA is TGTGCCAGCAGCTTGGCCGGGCGGGAGGGCCGGGAGACCCAGTACTTC. Amino acid sequence: CASSLAGREGRETQYF. The variable domain in full, completed from reference TRBV5-4 and TRBJ2-5, reads ETGVTQSPTHLIKTRGQQVTLRCSSQSGHNTVSWYQQALGQGPQFIFQYYREEENGRGNFPPRFSGLQFPNYSSELNVNALELDDSALYLCASSLAGREGRETQYFGPGTRLLVL.

This chain uses TRBV5-8 with TRBJ1-1; D ambiguous. CDR1 is SGHTS and CDR2 is YDEGEE in the germline V gene. Trimming stripped 9 bases from V and 1 base from J, with 10 bases between. The CDR3 has 12 amino acids. CDR3 residues: CATLRRNTEAFF. CDR3 nucleotide sequence: TGTGCCACCCTAAGAAGGAACACTGAAGCTTTCTTT.

The rearrangement joins TRBV12-5 to TRBJ2-1, with 9 bases that match TRBD2. The CDR3 spans 16 residues. Germline V gene sequence: CDR1 LGHNT, CDR2 FRNRAP. J lost 4 bases, V lost 5 bases, and 9 bases had no gene match. The CDR3 region is CASGPGGLAGYNEQFF. CDR3 nucleotide sequence: TGTGCTAGTGGTCCGGGGGGGCTAGCGGGATACAATGAGCAGTTCTTC.

The V gene is TRBV11-2, the J gene TRBJ2-4; D possibly corresponds to TRBD2 (5 bases). The CDR3 is made up of 13 amino acids. Trimming left V 2 bases short and J 7 bases short, with 9 bases between. The germline gives CDR1 SGHAT, CDR2 FQNNGV. CDR3 sequence: CASSLSRGNIQYF. The DNA for the CDR3 is TGTGCCAGCAGCTTATCGAGAGGGAACATTCAGTACTTC.

This chain joins TRBV21-1 and TRBJ2-4; whether TRBD2, the table's D call, matches the DNA was not checked. TRBV21-1 is termed a pseudogene. The CDR3 runs to 13 residues. CDR3 nucleotides: TGTGCCAGCAGCAAAGATCGGGGGGACATTCAGTACTTC. Protein sequence: CASSKDRGDIQYF.

This clone was observed a single time. This chain links TRBV7-2 with TRBJ1-1; TRBD1 aligns across 11 bases. Germline values: CDR1 SGHTA, CDR2 FQGNSA. V lost 7 bases and J lost 5; bases outside the gene matches: 9. This CDR3 is 15 amino acids long. The CDR3 sequence is CASKKEGTGGTEAFF. The CDR3 coding sequence is TGTGCCAGCAAAAAGGAGGGGACAGGGGGAACTGAAGCTTTCTTT. Supplemented by reference TRBV7-2 and TRBJ1-1, the full variable domain reads GAGVSQSPSNKVTEKGKDVELRCDPISGHTALYWYRQSLGQGLEFLIYFQGNSAPDKSGLPSDRFSAERTGGSVSTLTIQRTQQEDSAVYLCASKKEGTGGTEAFFGQGTRLTVV.

The gene calls are TRBV7-2 and TRBJ1-1, with D maybe TRBD1 (6 bases). Germline V lookup: CDR1 SGHTA, CDR2 FQGNSA. V was pared by 4 bases and J by 0 bases, with 9 bases between. The CDR3 totals 14 residues. The CDR3, as DNA: TGTGCCAGCAGCTCGGACAGCATGAACACTGAAGCTTTCTTT. Its protein is CASSSDSMNTEAFF.

The rearrangement joins TRBV11-1 to TRBJ1-1; D remains ambiguous. The germline gives CDR1 SGHAT, CDR2 FQDESV (reference sequence). Trimming left V 2 bases short and J 0 bases short, with 10 bases between. The CDR3 loop spans 15 amino acids. The chain's CDR3 is CASSLNLRVNTEAFF. The CDR3 DNA reads as TGTGCCAGCAGCTTAAATCTAAGAGTGAACACTGAAGCTTTCTTT. The full variable domain, with the rest looked up from reference TRBV11-1 and TRBJ1-1, is EAEVAQSPRYKITEKSQAVAFWCDPISGHATLYWYRQILGQGPELLVQFQDESVVDDSQLPKDRFSAERLKGVDSTLKIQPAELGDSAMYLCASSLNLRVNTEAFFGQGTRLTVV.

The chain recombines TRBV18 with TRBJ2-1, with 10 bases that match TRBD2. The ends lost 4 bases at V and 3 bases at J; junction bases unmatched: 3. In germline, CDR1 is KGHSH, CDR2 LQKENI. This CDR3 region has 15 residues. The CDR3 sequence: CASSQLAGSYNEQFF. The CDR3 DNA follows: TGTGCCAGCTCACAACTAGCGGGGAGCTACAATGAGCAGTTCTTC. Full variable domain (outside the CDR3, taken from reference TRBV18 and TRBJ2-1): NAGVMQNPRHLVRRRGQEARLRCSPMKGHSHVYWYRQLPEEGLKFMVYLQKENIIDESGMPKERFSAEFPKEGPSILRIQQVVRGDSAAYFCASSQLAGSYNEQFFGPGTRLTVL.

The chain recombines TRBV5-1 with TRBJ1-1; possibly TRBD1 for D (5 bases). The CDR3 is 15 residues long. Germline V gene lookup returns CDR1 SGHRS and CDR2 YFSETQ. V shed 4 bases and J shed 4 bases, with 17 bases lying between them. This CDR3 reads CASSAGRADATEAFF. The CDR3 DNA sequence: TGCGCCAGCAGCGCGGGACGGGCGGATGCCACTGAAGCTTTCTTT.

The chain recombines TRBV10-3 with TRBJ2-7; tentatively, D is TRBD1 (5 bases). From germline, CDR1 is ENHRY and CDR2 SYGVKD. This CDR3 has 15 residues. Trimming cost V 4 bases and J 4 bases, with 17 bases left between them. The CDR3 is CAISAGARVSYEQYV. The CDR3 nucleotides are TGTGCCATCAGTGCTGGGGCCAGGGTCTCTTACGAGCAGTACGTC.

This clone has only one observation. The genes are TRBV2 and TRBJ1-1; 7 nucleotides match TRBD1. The J segment lost 0 bases and the V segment lost 10 bases, leaving 5 bases of the junction unmatched. Germline V gene data show CDR1 as SNHLY and CDR2 as FYNNEI. This CDR3 spans 13 amino acids. CDR3 sequence reads: CATYDRVNTEAFF. DNA for the CDR3: TGTGCCACGTACGACAGGGTGAACACTGAAGCTTTCTTT. The whole variable domain, remainder taken from reference TRBV2 and TRBJ1-1, is EPEVTQTPSHQVTQMGQEVILRCVPISNHLYFYWYRQILGQKVEFLVSFYNNEISEKSEIFDDQFSVERPDGSNFTLKIRSTKLEDSAMYFCATYDRVNTEAFFGQGTRLTVV.

The chain carries TRBV6-5 and TRBJ1-3; 9 nucleotides align to TRBD1. The CDR3 totals 14 residues. Losses at the gene ends were 5 bases for V and 8 bases for J; bases not matched to a gene: 7. CDR1 is MNHEY, CDR2 SVGAGI, per germline. CDR3 loop: CASSLRDREDTIYF. In DNA, the CDR3 is TGTGCCAGCAGTCTCCGGGACAGGGAGGACACCATATATTTT.

The chain joins TRBV24-1 to TRBJ2-7; D ambiguous. The CDR3 has 14 residues. V was pared by 5 bases and J by 3 bases, with 13 bases between. Germline V gives CDR1 KGHDR, CDR2 SFDVKD. In DNA, the CDR3 is TGTGCCACCAGTGGGTCGGGTTCGGTCTACGAGCAGTACTTC. Its translation is CATSGSGSVYEQYF.

The chain uses TRBV7-9 and TRBJ2-7; TRBD2 aligns across 13 bases. This CDR3 has 16 amino acids. Germline V CDR1 and CDR2: SEHNR, FQNEAQ (reference sequence). Trimming at V came to 1 base and at J to 3 bases, leaving 3 bases not matched to a gene. CDR3 bases: TGTGCCAGCAGCTTAGGGGGACTAGCGGGACGCTACGAGCAGTACTTC. Translating gives CASSLGGLAGRYEQYF.

This chain links TRBV6-5 with TRBJ1-2, with TRBD1 identical over 8 bases. CDR1 is MNHEY, CDR2 SVGAGI, per germline. V shed 6 bases, J shed 5 bases, and the junction held 11 bases outside the gene matches. The CDR3 spans 15 residues. The DNA of the CDR3 is TGTGCCAGCAGGCTAGGACAGGGCCAAGGGTATGGCTACACCTTC. Its protein is CASRLGQGQGYGYTF.

V usage is TRBV28 and J usage is TRBJ1-1; D unresolved. CDR1 and CDR2 from the germline V gene are MDHEN and SYDVKM. V lost 0 bases, J lost 7 bases, and 9 bases lay in between. This CDR3 contains 13 residues. The CDR3 nucleotides read TGTGCCAGCAGTTTATGGGGGAGAGGTGAAGCTTTCTTT. Translated, it gives CASSLWGRGEAFF.

The chain is built from TRBV5-1 and TRBJ2-1, with 7 nucleotides matching TRBD1. The V segment lost 0 bases and the J segment 4 bases; nucleotides outside the gene matches: 4. This CDR3 has 15 residues. Germline V lookup: CDR1 SGHRS, CDR2 YFSETQ. This CDR3 reads CASSLGGTAYNEQFF. CDR3 bases: TGCGCCAGCAGCTTGGGTGGGACAGCTTACAATGAGCAGTTCTTC.

This sequence joins TRBV7-8 and TRBJ1-1; the match to TRBD1 covers 7 bases. CDR1 and CDR2 (germline): SGHVS, FQNEAQ. CDR3 length equals 16 residues. The V gene end was trimmed by 8 bases and the J gene end by 0 bases; junction bases not matched to a gene: 12. The CDR3 DNA is TGTGCCAGCTCCCGGTCGGCAGGGGGTATGAACACTGAAGCTTTCTTT. This codes for CASSRSAGGMNTEAFF.

This rearrangement joins TRBV9 to TRBJ1-1; unclear D gene. CDR3 length: 13 residues. CDR1 is SGDLS and CDR2 is YYNGEE in the germline V gene. The V and J ends lost 0 bases and 3 bases respectively, with 6 bases between them. The CDR3 region has the DNA TGTGCCAGCAGCGTAGCTGGGCACACTGAAGCTTTCTTT. Translating it yields CASSVAGHTEAFF.

The chain is built from TRBV20-1 and TRBJ1-2, with D possibly TRBD1 on 5 matching bases. Trimming removed 3 bases at V and 0 bases at J, with 8 bases between. The CDR3 consists of 13 residues. In germline, CDR1 is DFQATT, CDR2 SNEGSKA (reference sequence). The CDR3 nucleotides are TGCAGTGCTAGTGCGACAGCTAACTATGGCTACACCTTC. Its protein product is CSASATANYGYTF.

The chain joins TRBV12-3 or TRBV12-4 to TRBJ1-1, with 7 nucleotides matching TRBD1. V was pared by 7 bases and J by 8 bases, with 10 bases of the junction left unmatched. This CDR3 comprises 13 residues. Here the CDR3 DNA reads TGTGCCAGCAACCTCCAGGGGGACGGAGAAGCTTTCTTT. Translation gives CASNLQGDGEAFF.

The DNA for the CDR3 is TGCAGCACCACAGGGGCGTCGGGTCAAGAGACCCAGTACTTC. It is translated as CSTTGASGQETQYF. The chain carries TRBV29-1 and TRBJ2-5; 7 nucleotides line up with TRBD1. This CDR3 comprises 14 residues. Germline lookup yields CDR1 SQVTM and CDR2 ANQGSEA. The V gene end was trimmed by 8 bases and the J gene end by 2 bases; junction bases not matched to a gene: 11.

This chain connects TRBV7-9 to TRBJ1-2; D is possibly TRBD1 (5 bases). The CDR3 has 15 amino acids. Trimming shortened V by 4 bases and J by 6 bases, and 18 bases separated the two germline ends. Germline V gene lookup returns CDR1 SEHNR and CDR2 FQNEAQ (reference sequence). The CDR3 DNA reads as TGTGCCAGCAGCTCCTCGGGTTGGGGCGTGGATGGCTACACCTTC. Amino acids: CASSSSGWGVDGYTF.

Remarks on this clone: An end of the junction does not agree with germline; a read error may underlie this. The chain employs TRBV5-4 and TRBJ2-3; 8 bases line up with TRBD1. The V gene's germline CDR1 is SGHNT and CDR2 YYREEE (reference sequence). The CDR3 loop spans 14 amino acids. CDR3 region: CASSSGQGTHTQYF. CDR3 sequence (DNA): TGTGCCAGCAGCAGTGGACAGGGCACACATACGCAGTATTTT.

V gene TRBV5-1 combines with J gene TRBJ1-1; TRBD1 might be the D (6 bases). There are 13 residues in the CDR3. V gave up 4 bases and J gave up 5 bases, with 12 bases separating them. Looked up from germline, CDR1 is SGHRS and CDR2 is YFSETQ. The CDR3 DNA sequence: TGCGCCAGCAGCCCACAGGGATGGACTGAAGCTTTCTTT. It is translated as CASSPQGWTEAFF.

The J gene is TRBJ1-1, the V gene TRBV7-9, with 7 bases lining up with TRBD1. The junction had 3 bases not matched to a gene; V was cut back by 1 base and J by 4 bases. The CDR3 has 14 residues. CDR1 and CDR2 (germline): SEHNR, FQNEAQ (reference sequence). In DNA form, the CDR3 reads TGTGCCAGCAGCTTAGGAAGGGGGCTCACTGAAGCTTTCTTT. Its protein product is CASSLGRGLTEAFF.